This T cell receptor (beta chain) comes out of a study of cytomegalovirus exposure and HLA in healthy donors. General study points: For presence/absence analyses, sequencing depth was assumed to be roughly uniform across donors. Productive status was seen about 87% or about 30% of the time for most TCR beta V segments in an earlier analysis.

In the case of this clone: Its antigen remains unknown.

J lost 7 bases, V lost 2 bases, and 9 bases had no gene match. Germline V gene data show CDR1 as MDHEN and CDR2 as SYDVKM. The CDR3 contains 15 residues. PCR was performed using 60 Vbeta and 13 Jbeta primers. The repertoire was sequenced with immunoSEQ multiplex PCR; TCRdb's copy has only in-frame clones and lacks some. Listed are 100,000 to 150,000 clones; roughly 1% falls within the top ten. The sample consisted of PBMCs. V and J are TRBV28 and TRBJ2-7, with 9 bases aligning to TRBD2. The clonotype was recovered from a young man in good health and CMV-seronegative. CDR3 sequence reads: CASSLEAGGWGEQYF. CDR3 sequence (DNA): TGTGCCAGCAGTTTAGAAGCGGGAGGTTGGGGAGAGCAGTACTTC.